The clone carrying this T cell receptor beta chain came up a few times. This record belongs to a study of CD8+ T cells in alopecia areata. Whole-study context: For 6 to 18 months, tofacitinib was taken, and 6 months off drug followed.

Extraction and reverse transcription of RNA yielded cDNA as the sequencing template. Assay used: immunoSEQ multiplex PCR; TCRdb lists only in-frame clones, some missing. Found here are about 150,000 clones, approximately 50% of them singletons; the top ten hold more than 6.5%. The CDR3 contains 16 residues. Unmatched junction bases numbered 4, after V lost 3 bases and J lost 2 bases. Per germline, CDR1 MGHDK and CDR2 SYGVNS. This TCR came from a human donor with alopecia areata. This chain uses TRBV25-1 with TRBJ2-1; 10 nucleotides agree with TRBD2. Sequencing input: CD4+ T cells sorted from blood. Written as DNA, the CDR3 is TGTGCCAGCAGTGAGGTAGCGGGAGGTCCCTACAATGAGCAGTTCTTC. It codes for CASSEVAGGPYNEQFF.